This TCR beta chain was observed in a study of T-cell memory formation after mild COVID-19. Turning to the study itself: Clusters of TCRs were largely donor specific.

Germline V gives CDR1 MGHDK, CDR2 SYGVNS. Trimming took 3 bases from V and 3 from J; bases not matched to a gene: 9. The CDR3 runs 17 residues. Study-wide results and caveats: Later expanders leaned CD4+, whereas day 15 to 85 contracting clones were balanced CD4/CD8.

UMIs and sample barcodes were carried by the TCR alpha and TCR beta cDNA libraries that 5'RACE produced using constant-segment primers. One entry per CDR3 protein results from TCRdb running MiXCR on the 5' RACE reads. The table shows over 60,000 distinct CDR3 sequences, with around 17% occurring only once. In the case of this clonotype: Its target is unknown.

This TCR derives from an adult woman who had mild COVID-19 (a few samples of this study predate the infection). Cell type and time point are not known. Specimen: PBMCs or a T cell subset sorted from them (not recorded which). The J gene is TRBJ2-1, the V gene TRBV25-1; 9 bases agree with TRBD2. This chain's CDR3 is CASSDPQAGGGYNEQFF. CDR3 bases: TGTGCCAGCAGTGATCCTCAAGCGGGGGGCGGCTACAATGAGCAGTTCTTC.